This is a list of T cell receptor beta chains from one sample in a study of blood T cells in healthy people across ages. TCRdb reprocessed the 5' RACE reads via MiXCR and lists one record per CDR3 protein. The data hold 1,500,000 or so distinct CDR3 sequences, with approximately 42% observed a single time. Sequenced material: blood. These TCRs come from a young woman in good health. CDR3s include the opening cysteine and the closing phenylalanine or tryptophan. Each record gives: clone size, D gene, V gene, J gene, CDR3 DNA, CDR3 protein. D genes are given only for firm matches. For some rows the clone size is stated as once, few or many, or as a class when expanded; others skip it.

once	TRBD1	TRBV3-1	TRBJ1-2	TGTGCCAGCCGGTTCCTGACAGGGGCACGGGGCTACACCTTC	CASRFLTGARGYTF
few	-	TRBV4-3	TRBJ1-2	TGCGCCAGCAGCGCCCAATCAGGAGGTGGCTACACCTTC	CASSAQSGGGYTF
few	-	TRBV29-1	TRBJ2-2	TGCAGCGTTGATGGGGTTAGCACCGGGGAGCTGTTTTTT	CSVDGVSTGELFF
-	TRBD1	TRBV5-4	TRBJ2-3	TGTGCCAGCAGCGACGGGACAGGGGGGAGGACAGATACGCAGTATTTT	CASSDGTGGRTDTQYF
-	-	TRBV27	TRBJ1-2	TGTGCCAGCAGTTGGGGATCTGACTATGGCTACACCTTC	CASSWGSDYGYTF
-	TRBD1	TRBV9	TRBJ1-6	TGTGCCAGCAGCCCCCAGCCGGGACAGATTAATTCACCCCTCCACTTT	CASSPQPGQINSPLHF
-	-	TRBV20-1	TRBJ2-1	TGCAGTGCCCCAAGAGATTCTTATGACAATGAGCAGTTCTTC	CSAPRDSYDNEQFF
-	-	TRBV12-3/TRBV12-4	TRBJ2-7	TGTGCCAGCAGCCTACGGCTCGGAGCGGGCTCCTACAATGAGCAGTACTTC	CASSLRLGAGSYNEQYF
few	-	TRBV25-1	TRBJ1-5	TGTGCCAGCAGTCACGGGGGGTCCCAGCCCCAGCATTTT	CASSHGGSQPQHF
few	TRBD1	TRBV13	TRBJ1-2	TGTGCCAGCAGCGAAGGGGACAGTACTTATGGCTACACCTTC	CASSEGDSTYGYTF
few	TRBD2	TRBV7-2	TRBJ2-1	TGTGCCAGCAGCTCTGAGGGTCTAGCGGGAGGTCACAATGAGCAGTTCTTC	CASSSEGLAGGHNEQFF
-	TRBD1	TRBV7-9	TRBJ2-3	TGTGCCAGCAGCTTCGGGACAGGGTACACAGATACGCAGTATTTT	CASSFGTGYTDTQYF
-	-	TRBV9	TRBJ2-3	TGTGCCAGCAGCGCCCAAACCGGACTCCCCACAGATACGCAGTATTTT	CASSAQTGLPTDTQYF
-	TRBD2	TRBV20-1	TRBJ2-1	TGCAGTGCTAAAGCGCGACTAGCGGGTTACAATGAGCGGTTCTTC	CSAKARLAGYNERFF
-	-	TRBV19	TRBJ2-7	TGTGCCAGTGGCCACGCGGACGAGCAGTACTTC	CASGHADEQYF
-	TRBD1	TRBV7-9	TRBJ2-3	TGTGCCAGCAGCAAAACCGGGACAGGGACCCATTCGACAGATACGCAGTATTTT	CASSKTGTGTHSTDTQYF
-	-	TRBV11-2	TRBJ2-3	TGTGCCAGCAGCCAGGTCCTTACGCAGTATTTT	CASSQVLTQYF
-	-	TRBV21-1	TRBJ1-1	TGTGCCAGACCGACAGCGGGGAACACTGAAGCTTTCTTT	CARPTAGNTEAFF
-	TRBD1	TRBV30	TRBJ2-7	TGTGCCTGGAGTGGTCCTTGGACAGGGGCCTCCTACGAGCAGTACTTC	CAWSGPWTGASYEQYF
-	TRBD1	TRBV6-6	TRBJ1-6	TGTGCCAGCAGTCTGACTGACAGGGTGATGGGTTCACCCCTCCACTTT	CASSLTDRVMGSPLHF
few	TRBD2	TRBV4-1	TRBJ2-7	TGCGCCAGCAGCCAGCGGACTAGCGGGAGTCTGGGGGAGCAGTACTTC	CASSQRTSGSLGEQYF
-	-	TRBV28	TRBJ1-2	TGTGCCAGCAGTTCAAGCAGAGAACCCGATGGCTACACCTTC	CASSSSREPDGYTF
few	-	TRBV4-3	TRBJ1-5	TGCGCCAGCAGCCAAGGGGTATCCGCCCCTAGCAATCAGCCCCAGCATTTT	CASSQGVSAPSNQPQHF